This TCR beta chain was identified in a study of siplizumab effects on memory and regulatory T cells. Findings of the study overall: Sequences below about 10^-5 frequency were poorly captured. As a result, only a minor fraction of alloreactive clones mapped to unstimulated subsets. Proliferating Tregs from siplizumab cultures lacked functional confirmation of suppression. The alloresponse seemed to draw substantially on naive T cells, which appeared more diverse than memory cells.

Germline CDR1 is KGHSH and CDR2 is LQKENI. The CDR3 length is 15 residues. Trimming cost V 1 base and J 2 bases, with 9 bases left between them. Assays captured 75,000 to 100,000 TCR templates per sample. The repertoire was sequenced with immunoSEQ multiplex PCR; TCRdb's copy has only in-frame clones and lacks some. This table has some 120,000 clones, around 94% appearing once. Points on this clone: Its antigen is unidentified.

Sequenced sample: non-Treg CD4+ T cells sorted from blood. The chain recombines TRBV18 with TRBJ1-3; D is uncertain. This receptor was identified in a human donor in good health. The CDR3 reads CASSPQKGTGNTIYF. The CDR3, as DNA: TGTGCCAGCTCACCACAAAAGGGAACTGGAAACACCATATATTTT.